This T cell receptor beta chain came from a study of shared clonotypes between healthy human individuals. Note on this clone: Other DNA sequences in the same sample also yield this CDR3.

The germline V gene has CDR1 LNHDA and CDR2 SQIVND (reference sequence). The CDR3 covers 12 residues. Trimming took off 5 bases at V and 4 bases at J, with 7 bases between the two ends. Selected positively for CCR7 and CD45RO-negative, naive CD8 cells excluded terminally differentiated effector memory CD45RA+ cells. Profiled with immunoSEQ multiplex PCR; TCRdb holds only in-frame clones, not every one. The sample contains about 2,200,000 clones, about 93% of which appear only once. The chain uses TRBV19 and TRBJ2-3, with D possibly matching TRBD2 (6 bases). The receptor was isolated from a man younger than 30 in good health. Some clones in this sample may be carry-over from other donors' samples. The sequenced sample consisted of naive CD8+ T cells from PBMCs. The CDR3 DNA follows: TGTGCCAGTAGTTGGGGGGCAGATACGCAGTATTTT. Amino acids: CASSWGADTQYF.